This entry lists 20 T cell receptor beta chains sequenced from one sample in a study of Graves' ophthalmopathy and Graves' hyperthyroidism. Amplifying from RNA transcripts, the study obtained TCR beta CDR3 regions. RT-PCR with HTBI primers came first, then second-round multiplex PCR. TCRdb independently ran MiXCR on the multiplex PCR reads; one entry per CDR3 protein. Of over a million distinct CDR3 sequences listed, 35% to 45% are singletons. Sequences were obtained from peripheral blood or thyroid tissue (not recorded which). The receptors shown here come from an adult man with Graves' hyperthyroidism.

The chain uses TRBV11-3 and TRBJ1-1; 8 bases align to TRBD1. The germline gives CDR1 SGHNT, CDR2 YENEEA. With 4 bases clipped from V and 12 bases from J, the junction kept 4 bases outside the gene matches. The CDR3 extends over 11 amino acids. This chain's CDR3 is CASSSTGETFF. The CDR3 DNA reads as TGTGCCAGCAGCTCGACAGGGGAAACTTTCTTT.

The V call is TRBV29-1, the J call TRBJ2-2, with TRBD2 as a possible D gene (7 bases). CDR1 and CDR2 from the germline V gene are SQVTM and ANQGSEA. The CDR3 totals 17 residues. V lost 1 base and J lost 5, with 20 bases in between. The CDR3 DNA sequence: TGCAGCGTTGAAGTTTGGGGGCGGGAGAGCCGAACCGGGGAGCTGTTTTTT. It is translated as CSVEVWGRESRTGELFF.

The rearrangement joins TRBV30 to TRBJ2-7; D is possibly TRBD1 (6 bases). Germline assignment: CDR1 GTSNPN and CDR2 SVGIG (reference sequence). CDR3 length equals 14 residues. V dropped 4 bases and J dropped 0 bases, with 13 bases sitting between them. CDR3 bases: TGTGCCTGGAAAACAGGGCCAAGCTCCTACGAGCAGTACTTC. This translates into CAWKTGPSSYEQYF.

Ten or more counts support this clonotype. The J gene is TRBJ1-6, the V gene TRBV15; D remains ambiguous. CDR3 size: 15 residues. Germline V gene data show CDR1 as LNHNV and CDR2 as YYDKDF (reference sequence). V was pared by 1 base and J by 10 bases, with 14 bases between. The CDR3 DNA reads as TGTGCCACCAGCAGAGGCGGCGGGCAGAGGTCACCCCTCCACTTT. It codes for CATSRGGGQRSPLHF.

This chain connects TRBV28 to TRBJ2-7; TRBD1 agrees at 7 bases. Germline loops: CDR1 MDHEN, CDR2 SYDVKM. The CDR3 length is 15 residues. Germline trimming cut 1 base from V and 2 bases from J; bases unmatched to any gene: 5. DNA for the CDR3: TGTGCCAGCAGTTTATCGGGACAGCCAGCCTACGAGCAGTACTTC. Its translation is CASSLSGQPAYEQYF.

The chain recombines TRBV7-9 with TRBJ2-5; tentatively, D is TRBD1 (5 bases). Germline V gives CDR1 SEHNR, CDR2 FQNEAQ (reference sequence). Trimming stripped 1 base from V and 11 bases from J, with 14 bases between. The CDR3 has 13 amino acids. For the CDR3, the DNA is TGTGCCAGCAGCTTAGTACAGGATAGCAATCAGTACTTC. It encodes CASSLVQDSNQYF.

The genes are TRBV11-2 and TRBJ2-3; D possibly corresponds to TRBD1 (6 bases). Trimming removed 0 bases at V and 9 bases at J, with 10 bases between. Germline lookup yields CDR1 SGHAT and CDR2 FQNNGV. The CDR3 runs to 13 residues. In nucleotides, the CDR3 is TGTGCCAGCAGCTTAGATGGGGGCGGCACGCAGTATTTT. Amino acid sequence: CASSLDGGGTQYF.

There are a few counts of this clonotype. This chain uses TRBV10-3 with TRBJ2-7; unclear D gene. Looked up from germline, CDR1 is ENHRY and CDR2 is SYGVKD. The length of the CDR3 is 12 residues. V lost 3 bases and J 1 base, leaving 4 bases between the germline ends. The CDR3: CAISDESYEQYF. In DNA, the CDR3 is TGTGCCATCAGTGATGAGTCCTACGAGCAGTACTTC.

In the case of this clonotype: A much larger clonotype is one base distant, so this may be a read error. The chain recombines TRBV28 with TRBJ1-3, with D possibly TRBD1 on 5 matching bases. The germline V and J ends were trimmed by 6 bases and 0 bases, with 12 bases remaining between them. The CDR3 extends over 15 amino acids. CDR1 is MDHEN, CDR2 SYDVKM, per germline. In DNA, the CDR3 is TGTGCCAGCAGGCAGGGACGGAACTCTGGAAACACCATATATTTT. Its protein product is CASRQGRNSGNTIYF.

This sequence joins TRBV25-1 and TRBJ2-2; 9 bases agree with TRBD1. The CDR3 contains 15 residues. Trimming removed 5 bases from V and 8 bases from J; junction bases left unmatched: 9. Per the germline V gene, CDR1 is MGHDK and CDR2 is SYGVNS. The CDR3 here is CASSTRDREAGELFF. The CDR3 region has the DNA TGTGCCAGCAGTACCCGGGACAGGGAGGCGGGGGAGCTGTTTTTT.

The chain has TRBV14 and TRBJ2-5; possible D gene TRBD1, 6 bases. The CDR3 has 16 residues. The V end was cut by 4 bases, the J end by 5 bases, with 20 bases between. CDR1 SGHDN and CDR2 FVKESK come from the germline V gene. This CDR3 is CASSLGTGSWVETQYF. CDR3 DNA sequence: TGTGCCAGCAGCCTAGGTACAGGGTCTTGGGTGGAGACCCAGTACTTC.

This clonotype has more than one count but fewer than ten. The germline gene is not matched at one end of the junction; a read error may be the cause. The chain links TRBV10-3 to TRBJ1-1, with 7 positions matching TRBD1. Germline CDR1 and CDR2: ENHRY and SYGVKD. CDR3 length: 16 residues. CDR3 protein: CASSYISQGVNTEAFF. The CDR3 region has the DNA TGTGCCAGCAGTTACATCTCCCAGGGGGTGAACACTGAAGCTTTCTTT.

At least ten counts were recorded for this clonotype. This chain uses TRBV29-1 with TRBJ2-2; 8 bases are shared with TRBD2. There are 12 residues in the CDR3. CDR1 and CDR2 from the germline V gene are SQVTM and ANQGSEA. After removal of 7 bases from V and 6 bases from J, the junction contained 4 bases not matched to a gene. The CDR3 DNA follows: TGCAGCGCTACGGGAGGGTCCGGGGAGCTGTTTTTT. Its protein product is CSATGGSGELFF.

This clonotype was picked up one time. V usage is TRBV9 and J usage is TRBJ2-2; a weak D match, TRBD2 (5 bases). Trimming cost V 0 bases and J 0 bases, with 12 bases left between them. The CDR3 length is 17 residues. From germline, CDR1 is SGDLS and CDR2 YYNGEE. CDR3 nucleotides: TGTGCCAGCAGCGTAGTGGAGCGCGGGCCGAACACCGGGGAGCTGTTTTTT. This translates into CASSVVERGPNTGELFF.

This clonotype appeared a few times. This chain connects TRBV5-1 to TRBJ1-5; D is unclear. The CDR3 runs to 13 residues. The germline gives CDR1 SGHRS, CDR2 YFSETQ. Trimming cost V 2 bases and J 6 bases, with 9 bases left between them. The CDR3 DNA is TGCGCCAGCAGCTTAGGCCAGTCTCAGCCCCAGCATTTT. Residues: CASSLGQSQPQHF.

This clonotype was detected only a few times. The chain uses TRBV5-1 and TRBJ1-1, with no clear D. From germline, CDR1 is SGHRS and CDR2 YFSETQ. The CDR3 sequence is 13 residues long. V was clipped by 4 bases and J by 7 bases, with 14 bases between them. CDR3 sequence: CASSPSDRFEAFF. The CDR3 bases are TGCGCCAGCAGCCCGAGCGACCGATTTGAAGCTTTCTTT.

In this sample, this clonotype turned up many times. The chain combines TRBV19 with TRBJ2-5; D possibly uses TRBD1 or TRBD2 (5 bases each). The V and J ends lost 7 bases and 1 base respectively, with 19 bases between them. This CDR3 has 16 residues. Germline assignment: CDR1 LNHDA and CDR2 SQIVND (reference sequence). CDR3 sequence: CASTAGDRFPQETQYF. CDR3 nucleotides: TGTGCCAGTACGGCCGGGGACCGGTTCCCCCAAGAGACCCAGTACTTC.

This clonotype was recorded at least ten times. The chain couples TRBV10-3 to TRBJ2-7; D might be TRBD1 (5 bases). The CDR3 sequence is 15 residues long. CDR1 is ENHRY, CDR2 SYGVKD, per germline. Trimming removed 6 bases at V and 0 bases at J, with 15 bases between. The CDR3: CAIRVGPQGSYEQYF. CDR3 nucleotides: TGTGCCATCAGGGTCGGACCCCAGGGCTCCTACGAGCAGTACTTC.

On this clonotype: The germline gene is not matched at one end of the junction; a read error may be the cause. V gene TRBV13 combines with J gene TRBJ2-5, with 10 nucleotides matching TRBD1. The CDR3 runs 17 residues. Germline V CDR1 and CDR2: PRHDT, FYEKMQ (reference sequence). CDR3 in amino acids: CASSPGTGANSQETQYF. In DNA, the CDR3 is TGCGCCAGCAGCCCTGGGACAGGGGCTAACTCTCAAGAGACCCAGTACTTC.

This clonotype was recorded at least ten times. This chain's CDR3 is CASGHPEKLFF. CDR3 bases: TGTGCCAGCGGCCACCCGGAAAAACTGTTTTTT. V is TRBV25-1 and J is TRBJ1-4; D not certain. The CDR3 extends over 11 amino acids. The germline CDR1 and CDR2 sequences are MGHDK and SYGVNS. The V and J ends lost 8 bases and 8 bases respectively, with 9 bases between them.